This T cell receptor beta chain was captured by sequencing in a study of blood T cell repertoires in COVID-19. Authors' processing steps: Estimation of nucleated cell counts was performed using reference gene primer amplification. Generated by immunoSEQ multiplex PCR, the TCRdb table keeps only in-frame clones and is missing some. V and J calls plus clone size are reproduced from that table; the DNA served to infer D and trimming. The data contain more than 50,000 clones, 77% of them singletons. This CDR3 contains 14 residues. CDR1 is KGHSH, CDR2 LQKENI, per germline. Trimming cost V 4 bases and J 5 bases, with 15 bases left between them.

This TCR derives from a man aged 65 to 79 with active or convalescent COVID-19. The sequenced sample was peripheral blood. V usage is TRBV18 and J usage is TRBJ2-7; D is perhaps TRBD2 (7 bases). DNA for the CDR3: TGTGCCAGCTCACGGGAGGGGGGCAGGAACGAGCAGTACTTC. It yields the protein CASSREGGRNEQYF.